Reported below is one T cell receptor beta chain. Antigen unknown. The library was made from cDNA and included unique molecular identifiers. The authors obtained 500,000 or so cDNA molecules from roughly 1 to 10 million T cells. TCRdb passed the PCR reads through MiXCR, listing each CDR3 protein once. The sample contains approximately 770,000 distinct CDR3 sequences, just over 45% of which appear only once. The sample is drawn from a study of post-analysis software for immune sequencing data. Study summary: Relapsing-remitting, secondary progressive and progressive-relapsing forms made up the multiple sclerosis disease courses.

Germline values: CDR1 MNHNS, CDR2 SASEGT. The ends were cut back, 7 bases at V and 3 bases at J, with 12 bases in the middle. The CDR3 length is 14 residues. Whole-study results and caveats: Relative to controls, patients with multiple sclerosis showed significantly lower normalized Chao1 diversity. Same-batch preparations were strongly co-clustered by F measure. In patients, about five TRBV segments were more frequent than in controls, with TRBV5-6, TRBV5-1 and TRBV20-1 among them.

The V and J genes are TRBV6-1 and TRBJ2-2; possible D gene TRBD2, 5 bases. The TCR was taken from a girl aged 5 to 17 with multiple sclerosis. Sequencing was carried out using blood. The CDR3: CASTEWTHTGELFF. The CDR3 bases are TGTGCCAGCACCGAATGGACTCACACCGGGGAGCTGTTTTTT.